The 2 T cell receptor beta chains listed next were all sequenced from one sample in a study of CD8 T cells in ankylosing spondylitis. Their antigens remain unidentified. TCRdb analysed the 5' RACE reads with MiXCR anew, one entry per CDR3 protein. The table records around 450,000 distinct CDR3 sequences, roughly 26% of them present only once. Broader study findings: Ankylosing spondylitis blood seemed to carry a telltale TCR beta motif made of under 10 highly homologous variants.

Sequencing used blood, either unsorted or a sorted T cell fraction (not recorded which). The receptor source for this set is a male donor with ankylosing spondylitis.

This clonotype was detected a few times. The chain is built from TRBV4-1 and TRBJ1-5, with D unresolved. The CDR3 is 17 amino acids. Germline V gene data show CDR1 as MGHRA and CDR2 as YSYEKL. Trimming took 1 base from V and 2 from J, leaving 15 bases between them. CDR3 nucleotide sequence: TGCGCCAGCAGCCAAGGGCCGACAAGGAATCGCAATCAGCCCCAGCATTTT. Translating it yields CASSQGPTRNRNQPQHF.

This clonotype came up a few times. The CDR3 region is CASRRTGFEEKLFF. The DNA of the CDR3 is TGTGCCAGCAGACGAACAGGGTTCGAAGAAAAACTGTTTTTT. The chain has TRBV27 and TRBJ1-4; possibly TRBD1 for D (6 bases). The germline CDR1 and CDR2 sequences are MNHEY and SMNVEV (reference sequence). CDR3 length: 14 amino acids. Between the trimmed V and J ends, which lost 6 bases and 8 bases, there was a span of 16 bases.